Below, 31 T cell receptor beta chains from the same sample are listed, as sequenced in a study of T cell repertoires in cytomegalovirus infection. TCRdb recomputed calls from the reads with MiXCR, one row per CDR3 protein. Of hundreds of thousands of distinct CDR3 sequences in the sample, around a third were seen once. These TCRs are of unknown antigen specificity. The specimen comprised cultured CD8+ T cells from PBMCs, sampled from culture after CMV antigen stimulation. These receptors were collected from a human donor in good health (CMV status not recorded). Some clones in this sample may be carry-over from other donors' samples.

V and J are TRBV27 and TRBJ1-2; D remains unclear. The germline V and J ends were trimmed by 7 bases and 5 bases, with 8 bases remaining between them. The CDR3 covers 11 residues. The germline CDR1 and CDR2 sequences are MNHEY and SMNVEV (reference sequence). Here the CDR3 reads CASNGRYGYTF. In nucleotides, the CDR3 is TGTGCCAGCAACGGACGGTATGGCTACACCTTC.

The J gene is TRBJ2-3, the V gene TRBV7-9, with 9 bases identical to TRBD1. CDR3 length: 16 amino acids. Germline trimming cut 10 bases from V and 1 base from J; bases unmatched to any gene: 12. Looked up from germline, CDR1 is SEHNR and CDR2 is FQNEAQ (reference sequence). CDR3 in amino acids: CAIPIFRDRGTDTQYF. CDR3 DNA: TGTGCCATCCCTATCTTCCGGGACAGGGGCACAGATACGCAGTATTTT.

The gene calls are TRBV20-1 and TRBJ2-1; D not certain. Germline CDR1 reads DFQATT; CDR2 reads SNEGSKA (reference sequence). V lost 0 bases and J lost 0, with 12 bases in between. The CDR3 contains 16 residues. In DNA form, the CDR3 reads TGCAGTGCTAGAGATGGACGGTCGAGCTCCTACAATGAGCAGTTCTTC. It yields the protein CSARDGRSSSYNEQFF.

The rearrangement links TRBV12-3 or TRBV12-4 to TRBJ2-5; D is ambiguous. This CDR3 has 13 residues. Between the trimmed V and J ends, which lost 6 bases and 7 bases, there was a span of 15 bases. CDR3 residues: CASSPGPSATQYF. The CDR3 region has the DNA TGTGCCAGCAGCCCTGGACCCTCTGCGACCCAGTACTTC.

This clonotype was recorded once. The chain employs TRBV19 and TRBJ2-1; the D gene is possibly TRBD2 (6 bases). The CDR3 runs 12 residues. The V end lost 8 bases, the J end lost 5 bases, and 10 bases lay between the germline ends. Germline V gene data show CDR1 as LNHDA and CDR2 as SQIVND (reference sequence). The chain's CDR3 is CASGGLNNEQFF. The CDR3 DNA reads TGTGCCAGTGGGGGACTCAACAATGAGCAGTTCTTC.

This clonotype was counted a few times. This chain joins TRBV7-9 and TRBJ2-3, with 7 bases aligning to TRBD1. The germline CDR1 and CDR2 sequences are SEHNR and FQNEAQ (reference sequence). Losses at the gene ends were 5 bases for V and 0 bases for J; bases not matched to a gene: 11. This CDR3 is built from 17 residues. The CDR3 DNA reads as TGTGCCAGCAGCCCCCCGAGACAGGGACGTAGCACAGATACGCAGTATTTT. This codes for CASSPPRQGRSTDTQYF.

In its sample, this clonotype was seen a few times. This chain connects TRBV7-9 to TRBJ2-1; D remains unclear. Germline CDR1 reads SEHNR; CDR2 reads FQNEAQ (reference sequence). CDR3 length: 12 residues. Between the trimmed V and J ends, which lost 0 bases and 9 bases, there was a span of 6 bases. The CDR3 nucleotides read TGTGCCAGCAGCTTAGCGAAGGTTGAGCAGTTCTTC. Translating it yields CASSLAKVEQFF.

V and J are TRBV6-8 and TRBJ1-2; D is perhaps TRBD1 (5 bases). The length of the CDR3 is 13 residues. V was pared by 5 bases and J by 5 bases, with 12 bases between. Germline-derived CDR1 and CDR2 are MNHGY and SAAAGT. In nucleotides, the CDR3 is TGTGCCAGCAGTCGGGACCTGGGGTATGGCTACACCTTC. Translated: CASSRDLGYGYTF.

This sequence joins TRBV19 and TRBJ1-2; D may be TRBD1 (5 bases). V gave up 0 bases and J gave up 3 bases, with 8 bases separating them. The length of the CDR3 is 14 residues. CDR1 LNHDA and CDR2 SQIVND come from the germline V gene (reference sequence). The CDR3 region has the DNA TGTGCCAGTAGTATAGAAGGGGCGGACTATGGCTACACCTTC. It is translated as CASSIEGADYGYTF.

This clonotype was seen only a few times. The chain joins TRBV7-2 to TRBJ2-3; no clear D gene. Germline V lookup: CDR1 SGHTA, CDR2 FQGNSA. The CDR3 spans 12 residues. The ends were cut back, 5 bases at V and 6 bases at J, with 9 bases in the middle. The CDR3 nucleotides are TGTGCCAGCAGCCCGCTCTCGGATACGCAGTATTTT. Translation gives CASSPLSDTQYF.

The sample holds a few counts of this clonotype. The genes are TRBV27 and TRBJ1-1; D is ambiguous. The CDR3 totals 13 residues. V was cut by 0 bases and J by 14 bases, with 16 bases left in between. Germline V lookup: CDR1 MNHEY, CDR2 SMNVEV (reference sequence). The chain's CDR3 is CASSLSWSSLWFF. The CDR3 DNA reads TGTGCCAGCAGTTTATCTTGGAGTTCCCTCTGGTTCTTT.

The rearrangement uses TRBV9 and TRBJ1-1, with TRBD1 identical over 9 bases. The germline gives CDR1 SGDLS, CDR2 YYNGEE. Trimming removed 4 bases from V and 0 bases from J; junction bases left unmatched: 10. The CDR3 extends over 17 amino acids. The CDR3 sequence is CASSPWDRVGLNTEAFF. The DNA of the CDR3 is TGTGCCAGCAGCCCCTGGGACAGGGTGGGATTGAACACTGAAGCTTTCTTT.

In regard to this clonotype: This sequence may be a read error, since a much larger clone differs from it by one base. The V and J genes are TRBV7-2 and TRBJ1-1; D is possibly TRBD1 (6 bases). CDR1 is SGHTA and CDR2 is FQGNSA in the germline V gene. There are 15 residues in the CDR3. The CDR3 sequence: CASGEVGALNTESFF. The CDR3 nucleotides read TGTGCCAGCGGTGAGGTGGGGGCCCTGAACACTGAATCTTTCTTT. Full variable domain (rest looked up from reference TRBV7-2 and TRBJ1-1): GAGVSQSPSNKVTEKGKDVELRCDPISGHTALYWYRQSLGQGLEFLIYFQGNSAPDKSGLPSDRFSAERTGGSVSTLTIQRTQQEDSAVYLCASGEVGALNTESFFGQGTRLTVV.

This clonotype came up many times. The chain recombines TRBV28 with TRBJ2-1, with D perhaps matching TRBD1 (6 bases). V gave up 1 base and J gave up 5 bases, with 12 bases separating them. The CDR3 has 15 residues. From germline, CDR1 is MDHEN and CDR2 SYDVKM. Here the CDR3 reads CASSLYLGANNEQFF. In DNA, the CDR3 is TGTGCCAGCAGTTTATACCTGGGGGCGAACAATGAGCAGTTCTTC.

This clonotype turned up a few times. The rearrangement links TRBV12-3 or TRBV12-4 to TRBJ2-2; TRBD1 agrees at 7 bases. After removal of 5 bases from V and 4 bases from J, the junction contained 13 bases not matched to a gene. The CDR3 sequence is 17 residues long. Here the CDR3 reads CASSPPPTTGSTGELFF. The CDR3 DNA follows: TGTGCCAGCAGTCCCCCCCCCACGACAGGGTCCACCGGGGAGCTGTTTTTT.

This clonotype has just a few counts. The chain employs TRBV7-6 and TRBJ2-7, with D unresolved. Germline CDR1 is SGHVS and CDR2 is FNYEAQ. V lost 1 base to trimming and J lost 0 bases, with 7 bases between them. This CDR3 spans 14 amino acids. CDR3 sequence: CASSLGSDSYEQYF. In nucleotides, the CDR3 is TGTGCCAGCAGCTTAGGTTCCGACTCCTACGAGCAGTACTTC.

The sample holds many counts of this clonotype. V gene TRBV7-9 combines with J gene TRBJ2-2, with D perhaps given as TRBD1 or TRBD2 (6 bases each). Trimming removed 0 bases at V and 4 bases at J, with 12 bases between. Looked up from germline, CDR1 is SEHNR and CDR2 is FQNEAQ (reference sequence). CDR3 size: 16 residues. CDR3: CASSLARGGGTGELFF. The CDR3 DNA reads as TGTGCCAGCAGCTTAGCCAGGGGAGGAGGCACCGGGGAGCTGTTTTTT.

The rearrangement joins TRBV5-6 to TRBJ1-1; 8 bases agree with TRBD1. J gave up 5 bases and V 3 bases, and 9 bases lay outside the gene matches. The CDR3 is 15 amino acids. Germline assignment: CDR1 SGHDT and CDR2 YYEEEE. CDR3 coding DNA: TGTGCCAGCAGCTCCCCCGGACAGGGATGGACTGAAGCTTTCTTT. It encodes CASSSPGQGWTEAFF. The variable domain in full, completed from reference TRBV5-6 and TRBJ1-1, reads DAGVTQSPTHLIKTRGQQVTLRCSPKSGHDTVSWYQQALGQGPQFIFQYYEEEERQRGNFPDRFSGHQFPNYSSELNVNALLLGDSALYLCASSSPGQGWTEAFFGQGTRLTVV.

The J gene is TRBJ1-1, the V gene TRBV7-3; D may be TRBD1 (5 bases). This CDR3 is 14 amino acids long. The V and J ends lost 5 bases and 7 bases respectively, with 17 bases between them. Germline lookup yields CDR1 SGHTA and CDR2 FQGTGA. CDR3 bases: TGTGCCAGCAGCCCAGGGCGGGGAGGCCATGAAGCTTTCTTT. This codes for CASSPGRGGHEAFF.

The V and J genes are TRBV7-6 and TRBJ1-1; the D gene is possibly TRBD1 (5 bases). Per germline, CDR1 SGHVS and CDR2 FNYEAQ. The CDR3 runs 13 residues. Trimming pared 5 bases from V and 11 bases from J, leaving 18 bases between. The CDR3: CASSPGGSGGAFF. CDR3 DNA sequence: TGTGCCAGCAGCCCAGGCGGCTCCGGGGGGGCTTTCTTT. Looking up the rest from reference TRBV7-6 and TRBJ1-1 gives the full variable domain: GAGVSQSPRYKVTKRGQDVALRCDPISGHVSLYWYRQALGQGPEFLTYFNYEAQQDKSGLPNDRFSAERPEGSISTLTIQRTEQRDSAMYRCASSPGGSGGAFFGQGTRLTVV.

The chain couples TRBV14 to TRBJ2-3; D perhaps matches TRBD1 (5 bases). CDR1 is SGHDN, CDR2 FVKESK, per germline. The CDR3 loop spans 18 amino acids. V dropped 0 bases and J dropped 0 bases, with 16 bases sitting between them. The CDR3 DNA sequence: TGTGCCAGCAGCCAAGATGGGGCGAGCTTGTCTAGCACAGATACGCAGTATTTT. Its protein product is CASSQDGASLSSTDTQYF.

A few counts support this clonotype. This sequence joins TRBV2 and TRBJ1-1; 10 bases match TRBD1. V gave up 6 bases and J gave up 6 bases; unmatched junction bases: 10. The CDR3 length is 15 residues. Germline values: CDR1 SNHLY, CDR2 FYNNEI. Here the CDR3 DNA reads TGTGCCAGCAGCGGGACAGGGGTTTCTCTCGCTGAAGCTTTCTTT. Translated: CASSGTGVSLAEAFF.

V usage is TRBV12-3 or TRBV12-4 and J usage is TRBJ2-3; possibly TRBD1 for D (5 bases). The CDR3 extends over 15 amino acids. The germline V and J ends were trimmed by 2 bases and 3 bases, with 12 bases remaining between them. The CDR3, as DNA: TGTGCCAGCAGTTTACTGGGGCCGGAGACAGATACGCAGTATTTT. Its translation is CASSLLGPETDTQYF.

The rearrangement links TRBV19 to TRBJ1-1; D remains unclear. The V gene's germline CDR1 is LNHDA and CDR2 SQIVND (reference sequence). CDR3 size: 12 residues. Trimming removed 4 bases from V and 3 bases from J, with 6 bases in between. The CDR3 region has the DNA TGTGCCAGTAGTACAGACTACACTGAAGCTTTCTTT. Its translation: CASSTDYTEAFF.

The J gene is TRBJ1-5, the V gene TRBV10-3, with D perhaps TRBD1 (6 bases). The V end lost 0 bases, the J end lost 4 bases, and 13 bases lay between the germline ends. Germline CDR1 reads ENHRY; CDR2 reads SYGVKD. The CDR3 totals 16 residues. The chain's CDR3 is CAISESGGTGNQPQHF. The CDR3 nucleotides read TGTGCCATCAGTGAGTCGGGGGGAACAGGGAATCAGCCCCAGCATTTT.

The rearrangement links TRBV7-9 to TRBJ2-7; no reliable D call. The CDR3 is made up of 14 amino acids. CDR1 is SEHNR, CDR2 FQNEAQ, per germline (reference sequence). Trimming stripped 4 bases from V and 5 bases from J, with 15 bases between. The CDR3 DNA follows: TGTGCCAGCAGCTCCTTCAAGGGTGTCGACGAGCAGTACTTC. It codes for CASSSFKGVDEQYF.

This chain joins TRBV5-4 and TRBJ1-2; tentatively, D is TRBD1 (5 bases). The germline V and J ends were trimmed by 0 bases and 1 base, with 13 bases remaining between them. Germline V gene data show CDR1 as SGHNT and CDR2 as YYREEE (reference sequence). This CDR3 has 16 residues. The CDR3 is CASSLVGGRSNYGYTF. The CDR3 coding sequence is TGTGCCAGCAGCTTGGTTGGGGGGAGGAGTAACTATGGCTACACCTTC.

In the case of this clonotype: This may be a read error, as it is one base from a much larger clone. This rearrangement joins TRBV6-6 to TRBJ2-6; D is perhaps TRBD1 (5 bases). CDR1 is MNHNY, CDR2 SVGAGI, per germline (reference sequence). The CDR3 has 17 amino acids. This CDR3 reads CASSYSSRYSGAHVLTF. Written as DNA, the CDR3 is TGTGCCAGCAGTTACTCGAGCCGGTACTCTGGGGCCCACGTCCTGACTTTC.

This clonotype was detected only a few times. This sequence joins TRBV2 and TRBJ1-1, with D possibly matching TRBD1 (6 bases). The CDR3 totals 13 residues. Germline loops: CDR1 SNHLY, CDR2 FYNNEI. Between the trimmed V and J ends, which lost 6 bases and 5 bases, there was a span of 13 bases. CDR3 sequence: CASSYGQKTEAFF. Written as DNA, the CDR3 is TGTGCCAGCAGCTACGGACAGAAGACTGAAGCTTTCTTT.

This clonotype came up once. This chain joins TRBV20-1 and TRBJ2-5; 8 bases line up with TRBD2. Germline values: CDR1 DFQATT, CDR2 SNEGSKA (reference sequence). The CDR3 contains 13 residues. This chain's CDR3 is CSLPLAVGETQYF. The CDR3 DNA follows: TGCAGCCTCCCACTAGCGGTGGGGGAGACCCAGTACTTC.

This chain links TRBV20-1 with TRBJ1-2; D is ambiguous. V was cut by 3 bases and J by 7 bases, with 12 bases left in between. The germline gives CDR1 DFQATT, CDR2 SNEGSKA (reference sequence). The length of the CDR3 is 12 residues. The CDR3 DNA reads as TGCAGTGCTAGGGAGGGTACCGCTGGCTACACCTTC. This encodes CSAREGTAGYTF.